Below, 6 T cell receptor beta chains from the same sample are listed, as sequenced in a study of T cells in Graves' hyperthyroidism and ophthalmopathy. Amplification targeted TCR beta CDR3 regions from RNA transcripts. Carried out on the TCR CDR3, a first-round RT-PCR used the HTBI primer set. TCRdb reprocessed the multiplex PCR reads with MiXCR, giving one entry per CDR3 protein. The profile shows 410,000 or so distinct CDR3 sequences, around 15% of them singletons. Sequenced sample: blood. All receptors come from a man aged 18 to 30 with Graves' ophthalmopathy.

Many counts were recorded for this clonotype. The chain couples TRBV10-3 to TRBJ2-5; possibly TRBD1 for D (6 bases). This CDR3 has 14 residues. Germline CDR1 and CDR2: ENHRY and SYGVKD. Trimming took off 11 bases at V and 2 bases at J, with 18 bases between the two ends. The CDR3 region is CAARGGGQQETQYF. CDR3 DNA: TGTGCCGCCCGAGGTGGGGGCCAGCAAGAGACCCAGTACTTC.

This clonotype has ten or more counts. This chain links TRBV10-2 with TRBJ2-5; D is unclear. V dropped 3 bases and J dropped 5 bases, with 7 bases sitting between them. The length of the CDR3 is 12 residues. Looked up from germline, CDR1 is WSHSY and CDR2 is SAAADI. CDR3 DNA: TGCGCCAGCAGTGACCTGGCTGAGACCCAGTACTTC. Its translation: CASSDLAETQYF.

This clonotype was recorded at least ten times. V gene TRBV7-6 combines with J gene TRBJ2-5; D perhaps matches TRBD1 (8 bases). V lost 5 bases to trimming and J lost 7 bases, with 14 bases between them. The CDR3 contains 13 residues. The germline V gene encodes CDR1 SGHVS and CDR2 FNYEAQ. DNA for the CDR3: TGTGCCAGCAGCCCAGGGGGCGGGAGGACCCAGTACTTC. Translated: CASSPGGGRTQYF.

V and J are TRBV19 and TRBJ2-1; 11 bases are shared with TRBD2. This CDR3 region has 14 residues. Germline-derived CDR1 and CDR2 are LNHDA and SQIVND (reference sequence). V shed 2 bases, J shed 6 bases, and the junction held 0 bases outside the gene matches. As DNA, the CDR3 is TGTGCCAGTAGTATAACTAGCGGGAGCAATGAGCAGTTCTTC. Protein product: CASSITSGSNEQFF.

This clonotype was seen repeatedly, ten times or more. The V call is TRBV11-2, the J call TRBJ1-2; maybe TRBD1 (6 bases). The CDR3 covers 12 residues. Trimming took 5 bases from V and 7 from J, leaving 11 bases between them. Germline CDR1 is SGHAT and CDR2 is FQNNGV. DNA of the CDR3: TGTGCCAGCAGCAGAGCGACAGGTGGCTACACCTTC. Translating it yields CASSRATGGYTF.

The table lists this clonotype with a few counts. This chain uses TRBV20-1 with TRBJ2-1; the D is unclear. The CDR3 runs to 14 residues. V lost 3 bases and J 2 bases, leaving 11 bases between the germline ends. CDR1 is DFQATT, CDR2 SNEGSKA, per germline (reference sequence). CDR3 residues: CSASGDGAYNEQFF. The CDR3 DNA follows: TGCAGTGCTAGTGGGGATGGTGCCTACAATGAGCAGTTCTTC.